The text below deals with one T cell receptor beta chain. In the authors' methods: Reference gene primer amplification gave estimated nucleated cell counts. Some clones are missing from TCRdb's copy, which holds only in-frame ones; the method was immunoSEQ multiplex PCR. Clone size and V and J calls were adopted from that table, with D and trimming inferred from the DNA. This table holds more than 70,000 clones, around 90% found once. The CDR3 totals 13 residues. Germline CDR1 reads SGDLS; CDR2 reads YYNGEE. V was trimmed by 0 bases and J by 8 bases, leaving 9 bases between them. The data stem from a study of blood T cell repertoires in COVID-19. Overall study: There were acute and convalescent COVID-19 samples, and they came from the United States, Italy and Spain.

The V and J genes are TRBV9 and TRBJ1-3; D is undetermined. Sequencing was performed on peripheral blood. This TCR was sampled from a woman in her 50s in a cohort sampled during active COVID-19. CDR3 in amino acids: CASSVASEDTIYF. The CDR3 bases are TGTGCCAGCAGCGTAGCTTCAGAGGACACCATATATTTT.